Listed below are T cell receptor beta chains from one sample, sequenced in a study of T cell responses to AZD1222 COVID-19 vaccine. Sequenced by immunoSEQ multiplex PCR; TCRdb stores in-frame clones only, minus some. The sample has 87,000 or so clones; nearly 90% are singletons. Sequencing was performed on peripheral blood, taken on day 0 of AZD1222 vaccination. The source of these receptors is an adult in good health. CDR3s include the opening cysteine and the closing phenylalanine or tryptophan. The D gene is left open where the match is weak. Clone size appears in some rows only: once, few, many, or a class for an expanded clone.

clone size: .; V gene: TRBV3-1/TRBV3-2; J gene: TRBJ1-1; D gene: .; CDR3 protein: CASSPNRGNEAFF; CDR3 DNA: TGTGCCAGCAGCCCCAATCGGGGAAACGAAGCTTTCTTT
clone size: .; V gene: TRBV19; J gene: TRBJ2-1; D gene: .; CDR3 protein: CASSMDRRSYNEQFF; CDR3 DNA: TGTGCCAGTAGTATGGACAGACGCTCCTACAATGAGCAGTTCTTC
clone size: .; V gene: TRBV7-9; J gene: TRBJ1-1; D gene: .; CDR3 protein: CASSRTPEGAFF; CDR3 DNA: TGTGCCAGCAGCCGCACCCCTGAAGGAGCTTTCTTT
clone size: .; V gene: TRBV2; J gene: TRBJ1-5; D gene: .; CDR3 protein: CASSVPRGGISNQPQHF; CDR3 DNA: TGTGCCAGCAGTGTCCCCCGGGGGGGAATTAGCAATCAGCCCCAGCATTTT
clone size: .; V gene: TRBV5-3; J gene: TRBJ1-4; D gene: .; CDR3 protein: CARSLEVLLKLFF; CDR3 DNA: TGTGCCAGAAGCTTGGAGGTCCTTCTAAAACTGTTTTTT
clone size: once; V gene: TRBV3-1/TRBV3-2; J gene: TRBJ2-1; D gene: .; CDR3 protein: CARRGGPSHNEQFF; CDR3 DNA: TGTGCCAGAAGGGGGGGGCCCTCTCACAATGAGCAGTTCTTC
clone size: .; V gene: TRBV7-3; J gene: TRBJ1-2; D gene: .; CDR3 protein: CASSEQVNYGYTF; CDR3 DNA: TGTGCCAGCAGTGAACAGGTTAACTATGGCTACACCTTC
clone size: once; V gene: TRBV27; J gene: TRBJ2-2; D gene: TRBD1; CDR3 protein: CASSLPTGGAPGELFF; CDR3 DNA: TGTGCCAGCAGTTTGCCTACAGGGGGCGCCCCCGGGGAGCTGTTTTTT
clone size: once; V gene: TRBV11-3; J gene: TRBJ2-2; D gene: TRBD1; CDR3 protein: CASSRDRRNTGELFF; CDR3 DNA: TGTGCCAGCAGCCGGGACAGGAGGAACACCGGGGAGCTGTTTTTT
clone size: .; V gene: TRBV7-2; J gene: TRBJ1-2; D gene: .; CDR3 protein: CASSLEQGQFYGYTF; CDR3 DNA: TGTGCCAGCAGCTTGGAGCAGGGACAATTCTATGGCTACACCTTC
clone size: .; V gene: TRBV7-3; J gene: TRBJ1-3; D gene: .; CDR3 protein: CASSLAGTIYF; CDR3 DNA: TGTGCCAGCAGCTTAGCGGGGACCATATATTTT
clone size: few; V gene: TRBV18; J gene: TRBJ1-5; D gene: TRBD1; CDR3 protein: CASSLIRDTGDNQPQHF; CDR3 DNA: TGTGCCAGCTCACTGATCAGGGACACAGGGGACAATCAGCCCCAGCATTTT
clone size: .; V gene: TRBV2; J gene: TRBJ2-3; D gene: .; CDR3 protein: CASKLGLATDTQYF; CDR3 DNA: TGTGCCAGCAAATTAGGTCTAGCGACAGATACGCAGTATTTT
clone size: .; V gene: TRBV6-2/TRBV6-3; J gene: TRBJ1-2; D gene: TRBD1; CDR3 protein: CASSYFETGDGYTF; CDR3 DNA: TGTGCCAGCAGTTACTTTGAGACAGGGGATGGCTACACCTTC
clone size: .; V gene: TRBV5-4; J gene: TRBJ2-2; D gene: TRBD1; CDR3 protein: CASSIDRGNTGELFF; CDR3 DNA: TGTGCCAGCAGCATAGACAGGGGTAACACCGGGGAGCTGTTTTTT
clone size: .; V gene: TRBV7-8; J gene: TRBJ1-2; D gene: .; CDR3 protein: CASSLPGENGYTF; CDR3 DNA: TGTGCCAGCAGCTTACCAGGCGAGAATGGCTACACCTTC
clone size: .; V gene: TRBV5-4; J gene: TRBJ2-1; D gene: .; CDR3 protein: CASSWEGVVNEQFF; CDR3 DNA: TGTGCCAGCAGCTGGGAAGGGGTGGTCAATGAGCAGTTCTTC
clone size: once; V gene: TRBV21-1; J gene: TRBJ1-5; D gene: .; CDR3 protein: CASSNFTGGKLTRGSNQPQHF; CDR3 DNA: TGTGCCAGCAGCAACTTTACTGGAGGTAAGCTCACCCGGGGGAGCAATCAGCCCCAGCATTTT
clone size: few; V gene: TRBV7-6; J gene: TRBJ2-6; D gene: .; CDR3 protein: CASSFSGANVLTF; CDR3 DNA: TGTGCCAGCAGCTTCTCTGGGGCCAACGTCCTGACTTTC
clone size: .; V gene: TRBV12-3/TRBV12-4; J gene: TRBJ1-2; D gene: TRBD1; CDR3 protein: CASTRDRVIGYTF; CDR3 DNA: TGTGCCAGCACCCGGGACAGGGTGATTGGCTACACCTTC
clone size: .; V gene: TRBV7-9; J gene: TRBJ2-4; D gene: .; CDR3 protein: CASSTAGGQNIQYF; CDR3 DNA: TGTGCCAGCAGCACGGCAGGGGGGCAAAACATTCAGTACTTC
clone size: few; V gene: TRBV5-1; J gene: TRBJ2-3; D gene: .; CDR3 protein: CASSLAGFGGDTQYF; CDR3 DNA: TGCGCCAGCAGCTTGGCAGGATTCGGGGGAGATACGCAGTATTTT